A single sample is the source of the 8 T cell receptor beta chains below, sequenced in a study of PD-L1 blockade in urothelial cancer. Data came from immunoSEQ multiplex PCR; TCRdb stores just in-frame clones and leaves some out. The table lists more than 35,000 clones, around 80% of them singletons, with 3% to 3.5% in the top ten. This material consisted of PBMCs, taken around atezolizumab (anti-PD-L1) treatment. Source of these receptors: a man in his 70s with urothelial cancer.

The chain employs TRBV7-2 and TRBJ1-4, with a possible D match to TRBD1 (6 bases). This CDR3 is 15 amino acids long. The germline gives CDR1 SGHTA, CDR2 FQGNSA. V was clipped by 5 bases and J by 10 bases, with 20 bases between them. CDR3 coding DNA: TGTGCCAGCAGCCGGGGGGCCGAGACAGAGGGAAAACTGTTTTTT. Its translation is CASSRGAETEGKLFF.

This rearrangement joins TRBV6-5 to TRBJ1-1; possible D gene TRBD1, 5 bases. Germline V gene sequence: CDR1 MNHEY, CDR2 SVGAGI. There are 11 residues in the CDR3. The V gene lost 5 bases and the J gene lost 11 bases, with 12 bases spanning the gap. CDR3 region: CASSTSRAAFF. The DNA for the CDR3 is TGTGCCAGCAGTACCTCCAGGGCGGCTTTCTTT.

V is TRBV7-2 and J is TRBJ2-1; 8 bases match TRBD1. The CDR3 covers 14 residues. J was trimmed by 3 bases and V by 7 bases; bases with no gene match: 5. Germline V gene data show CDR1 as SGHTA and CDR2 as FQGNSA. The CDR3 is CASTPGQGYNEQFF. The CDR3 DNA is TGTGCCAGCACCCCCGGACAGGGCTACAATGAGCAGTTCTTC. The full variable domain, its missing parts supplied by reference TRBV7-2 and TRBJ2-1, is GAGVSQSPSNKVTEKGKDVELRCDPISGHTALYWYRQSLGQGLEFLIYFQGNSAPDKSGLPSDRFSAERTGGSVSTLTIQRTQQEDSAVYLCASTPGQGYNEQFFGPGTRLTVL.

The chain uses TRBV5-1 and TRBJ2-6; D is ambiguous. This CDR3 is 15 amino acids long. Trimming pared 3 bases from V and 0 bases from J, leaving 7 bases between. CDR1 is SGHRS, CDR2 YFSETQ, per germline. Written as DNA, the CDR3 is TGCGCCAGCAGCTCCCAGAACTCTGGGGCCAACGTCCTGACTTTC. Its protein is CASSSQNSGANVLTF. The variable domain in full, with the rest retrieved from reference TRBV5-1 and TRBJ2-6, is KAGVTQTPRYLIKTRGQQVTLSCSPISGHRSVSWYQQTPGQGLQFLFEYFSETQRNKGNFPGRFSGRQFSNSRSEMNVSTLELGDSALYLCASSSQNSGANVLTFGAGSRLTVL.

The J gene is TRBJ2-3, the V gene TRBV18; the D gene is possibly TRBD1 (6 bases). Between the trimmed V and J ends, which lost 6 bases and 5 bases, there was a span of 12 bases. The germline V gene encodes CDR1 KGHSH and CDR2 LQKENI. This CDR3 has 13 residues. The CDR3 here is CASSLTGRDTQYF. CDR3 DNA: TGTGCCAGCTCGCTTACAGGGAGAGATACGCAGTATTTT.

The CDR3 region has the DNA TGTGCCAGCAGCTCCCAGCTAGAAAGGACCGGGGAGCTGTTTTTT. Amino acids: CASSSQLERTGELFF. The chain carries TRBV28 and TRBJ2-2; unclear D gene. Germline CDR1 reads MDHEN; CDR2 reads SYDVKM. Trimming pared 6 bases from V and 5 bases from J, leaving 16 bases between. The CDR3 totals 15 residues.

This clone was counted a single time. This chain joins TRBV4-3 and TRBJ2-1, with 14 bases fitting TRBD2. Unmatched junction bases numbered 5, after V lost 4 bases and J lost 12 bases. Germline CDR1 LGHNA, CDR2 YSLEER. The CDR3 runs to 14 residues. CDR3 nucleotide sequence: TGCGCCAGCAGCCTGGGACTAGCGGGAGAGGCGCAGTTCTTC. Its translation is CASSLGLAGEAQFF.

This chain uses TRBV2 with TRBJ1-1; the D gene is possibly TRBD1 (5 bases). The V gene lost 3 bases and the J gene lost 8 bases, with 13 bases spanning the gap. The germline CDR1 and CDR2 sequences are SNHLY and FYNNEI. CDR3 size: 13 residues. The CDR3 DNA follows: TGTGCCAGCAGTGACGATTCGCAGGGAGAAGCTTTCTTT. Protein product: CASSDDSQGEAFF.